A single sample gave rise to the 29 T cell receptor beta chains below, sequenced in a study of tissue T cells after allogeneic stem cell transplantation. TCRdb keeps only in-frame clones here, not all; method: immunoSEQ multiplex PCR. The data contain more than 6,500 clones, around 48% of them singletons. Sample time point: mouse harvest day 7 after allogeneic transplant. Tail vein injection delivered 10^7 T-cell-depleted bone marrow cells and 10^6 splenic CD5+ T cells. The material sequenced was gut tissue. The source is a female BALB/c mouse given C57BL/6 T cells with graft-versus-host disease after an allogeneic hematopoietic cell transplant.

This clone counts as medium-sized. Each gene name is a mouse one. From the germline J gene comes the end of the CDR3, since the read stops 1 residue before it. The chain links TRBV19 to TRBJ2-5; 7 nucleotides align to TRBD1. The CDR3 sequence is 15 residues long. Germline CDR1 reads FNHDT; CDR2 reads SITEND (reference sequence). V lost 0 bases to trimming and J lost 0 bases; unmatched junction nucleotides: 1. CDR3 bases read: TGTGCCAGCAGTATAGGACAGGGTAACCAAGACACCCAGTAC. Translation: CASSIGQGNQDTQY. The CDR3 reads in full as CASSIGQGNQDTQYF.

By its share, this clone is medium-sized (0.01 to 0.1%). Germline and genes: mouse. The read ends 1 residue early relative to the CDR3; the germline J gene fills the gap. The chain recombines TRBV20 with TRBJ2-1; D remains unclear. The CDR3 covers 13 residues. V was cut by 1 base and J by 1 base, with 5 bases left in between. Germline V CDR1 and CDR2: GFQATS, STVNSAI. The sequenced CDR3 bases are TGTGGTGCTAGGGCAGTAAACTATGCTGAGCAGTTC. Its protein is CGARAVNYAEQF. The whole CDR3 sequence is CGARAVNYAEQFF.

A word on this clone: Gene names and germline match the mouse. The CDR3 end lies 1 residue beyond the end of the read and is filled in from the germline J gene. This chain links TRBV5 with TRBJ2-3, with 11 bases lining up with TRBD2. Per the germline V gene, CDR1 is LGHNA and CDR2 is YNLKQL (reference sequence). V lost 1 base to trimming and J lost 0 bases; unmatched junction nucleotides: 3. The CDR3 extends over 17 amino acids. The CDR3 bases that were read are TGTGCCAGCAGCCAAGTGGGGACTGGGGGTAGTGCAGAAACGCTGTAT. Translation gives CASSQVGTGGSAETLY. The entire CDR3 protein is CASSQVGTGGSAETLYF.

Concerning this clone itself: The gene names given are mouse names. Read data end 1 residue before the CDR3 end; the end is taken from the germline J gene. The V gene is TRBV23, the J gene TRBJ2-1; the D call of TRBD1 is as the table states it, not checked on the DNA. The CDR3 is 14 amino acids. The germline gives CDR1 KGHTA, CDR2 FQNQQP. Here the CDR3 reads CSSSQDSNYAEQFF. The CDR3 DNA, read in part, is TGCTCCAGCAGTCAAGACAGTAACTATGCTGAGCAGTTC.

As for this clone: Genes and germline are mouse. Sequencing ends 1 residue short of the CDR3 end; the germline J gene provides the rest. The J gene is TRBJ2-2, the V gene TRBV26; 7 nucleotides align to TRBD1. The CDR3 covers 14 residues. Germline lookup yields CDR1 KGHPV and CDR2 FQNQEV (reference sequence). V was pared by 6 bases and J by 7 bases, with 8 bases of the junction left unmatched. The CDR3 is CASRRGTEDGQLYF. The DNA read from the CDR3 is TGTGCCAGCAGGAGGGGGACAGAGGACGGGCAGCTCTAC.

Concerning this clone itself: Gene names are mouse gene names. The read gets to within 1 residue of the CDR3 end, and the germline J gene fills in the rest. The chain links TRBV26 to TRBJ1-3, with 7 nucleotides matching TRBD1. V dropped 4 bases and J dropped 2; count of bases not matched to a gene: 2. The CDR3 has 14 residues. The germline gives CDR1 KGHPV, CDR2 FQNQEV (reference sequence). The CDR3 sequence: CASSQGAPGNTLYF. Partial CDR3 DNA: TGTGCCAGCAGTCAGGGGGCGCCTGGAAATACGCTCTAT.

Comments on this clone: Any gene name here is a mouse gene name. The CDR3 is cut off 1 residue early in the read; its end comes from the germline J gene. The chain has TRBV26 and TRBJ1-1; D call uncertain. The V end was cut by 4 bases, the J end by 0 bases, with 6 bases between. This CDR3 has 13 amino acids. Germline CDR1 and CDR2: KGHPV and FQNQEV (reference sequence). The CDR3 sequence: CASSRQTNTEVFF. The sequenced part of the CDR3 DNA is TGTGCCAGCAGTCGACAAACAAACACAGAAGTCTTC.

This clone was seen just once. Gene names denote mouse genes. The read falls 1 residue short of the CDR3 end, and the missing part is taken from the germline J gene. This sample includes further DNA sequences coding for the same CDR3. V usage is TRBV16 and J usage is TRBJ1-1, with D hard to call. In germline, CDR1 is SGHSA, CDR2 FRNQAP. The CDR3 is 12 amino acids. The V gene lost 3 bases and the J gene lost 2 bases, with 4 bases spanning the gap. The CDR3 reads CASSLDNTEVFF. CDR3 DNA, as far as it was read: TGTGCAAGCAGCTTGGACAACACAGAAGTCTTC.

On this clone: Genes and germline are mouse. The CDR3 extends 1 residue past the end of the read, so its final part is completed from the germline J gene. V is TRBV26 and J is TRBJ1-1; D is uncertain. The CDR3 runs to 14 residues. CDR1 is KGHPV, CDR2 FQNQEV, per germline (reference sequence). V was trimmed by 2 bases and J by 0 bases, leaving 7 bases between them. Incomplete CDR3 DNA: TGTGCCAGCAGTCTGCACACTGCAAACACAGAAGTCTTC. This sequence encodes CASSLHTANTEVF. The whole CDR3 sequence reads CASSLHTANTEVFF.

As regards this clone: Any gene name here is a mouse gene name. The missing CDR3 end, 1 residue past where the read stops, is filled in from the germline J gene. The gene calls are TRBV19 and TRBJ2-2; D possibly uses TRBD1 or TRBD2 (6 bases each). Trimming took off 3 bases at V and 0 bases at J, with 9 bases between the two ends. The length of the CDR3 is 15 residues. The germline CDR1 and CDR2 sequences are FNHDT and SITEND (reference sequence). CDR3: CASSKGGTNTGQLYF. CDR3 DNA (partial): TGTGCCAGCAGTAAAGGGGGGACAAACACCGGGCAGCTCTAC.

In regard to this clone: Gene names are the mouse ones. CDR3 bases read: TGTGCCAGCAGTTTTACATTCAACGAAAGATTATTT. Translating it yields CASSFTFNERLF. The CDR3 in full is CASSFTFNERLFF. J is TRBJ1-4 and V is TRBV15; D gene unclear. The read terminates 1 residue ahead of where the CDR3 ends, so the germline J gene completes it. CDR3 length: 13 amino acids. The germline CDR1 and CDR2 sequences are SGHND and FRSKSL. The V and J ends lost 3 bases and 4 bases respectively, with 6 bases between them.

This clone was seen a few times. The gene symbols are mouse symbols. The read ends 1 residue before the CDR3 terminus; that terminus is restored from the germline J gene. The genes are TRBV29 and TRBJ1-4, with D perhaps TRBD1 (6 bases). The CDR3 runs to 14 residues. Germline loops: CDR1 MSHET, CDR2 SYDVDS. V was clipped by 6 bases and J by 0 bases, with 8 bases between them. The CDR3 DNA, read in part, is TGTGCTAGCAGCGGGACATTTTCCAACGAAAGATTATTT. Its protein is CASSGTFSNERLF. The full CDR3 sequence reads CASSGTFSNERLFF.

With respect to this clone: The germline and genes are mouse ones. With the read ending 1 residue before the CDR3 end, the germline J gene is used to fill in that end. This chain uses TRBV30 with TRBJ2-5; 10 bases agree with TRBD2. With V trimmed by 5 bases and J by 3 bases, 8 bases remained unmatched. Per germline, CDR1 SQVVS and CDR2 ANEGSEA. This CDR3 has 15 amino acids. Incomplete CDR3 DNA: TGTAGTTCTCGGACTGGGGGCCGTAGGCAAGACACCCAGTAC. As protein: CSSRTGGRRQDTQY. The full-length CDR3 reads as CSSRTGGRRQDTQYF.

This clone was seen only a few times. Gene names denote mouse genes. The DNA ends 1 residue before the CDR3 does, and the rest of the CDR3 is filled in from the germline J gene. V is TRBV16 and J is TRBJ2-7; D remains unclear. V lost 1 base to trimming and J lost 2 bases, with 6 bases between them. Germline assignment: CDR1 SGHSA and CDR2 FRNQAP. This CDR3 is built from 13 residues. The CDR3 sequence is CASSLAQTYEQYF. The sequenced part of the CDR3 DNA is TGTGCAAGCAGCTTAGCTCAAACCTATGAACAGTAC.

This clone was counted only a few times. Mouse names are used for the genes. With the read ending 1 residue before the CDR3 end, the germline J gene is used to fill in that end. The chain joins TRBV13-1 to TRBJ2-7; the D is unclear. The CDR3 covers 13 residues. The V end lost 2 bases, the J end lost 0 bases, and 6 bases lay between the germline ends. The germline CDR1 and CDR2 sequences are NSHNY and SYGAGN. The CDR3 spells CASSEGASYEQYF. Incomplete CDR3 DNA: TGTGCCAGCAGTGAGGGCGCCTCCTATGAACAGTAC.

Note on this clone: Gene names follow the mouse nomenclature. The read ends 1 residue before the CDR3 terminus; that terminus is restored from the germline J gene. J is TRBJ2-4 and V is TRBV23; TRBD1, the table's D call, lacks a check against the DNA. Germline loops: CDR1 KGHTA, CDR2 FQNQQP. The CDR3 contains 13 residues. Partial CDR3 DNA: TGCTCCAGCAGTGGACAGGGTCAAAACACCTTGTAC. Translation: CSSSGQGQNTLY. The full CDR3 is CSSSGQGQNTLYF.

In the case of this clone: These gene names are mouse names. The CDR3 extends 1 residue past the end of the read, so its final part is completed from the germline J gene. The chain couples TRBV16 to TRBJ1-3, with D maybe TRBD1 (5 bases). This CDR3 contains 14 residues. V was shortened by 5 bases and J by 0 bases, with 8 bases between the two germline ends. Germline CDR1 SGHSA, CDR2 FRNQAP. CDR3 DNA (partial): TGTGCAAGCAGCCAGGGACTTTCTGGAAATACGCTCTAT. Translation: CASSQGLSGNTLY. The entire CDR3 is CASSQGLSGNTLYF.

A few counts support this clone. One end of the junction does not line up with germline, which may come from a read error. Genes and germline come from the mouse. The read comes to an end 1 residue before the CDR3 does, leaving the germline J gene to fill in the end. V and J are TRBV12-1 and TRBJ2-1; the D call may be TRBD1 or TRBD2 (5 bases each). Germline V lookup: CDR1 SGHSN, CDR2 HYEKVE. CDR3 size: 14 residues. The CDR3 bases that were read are TGTGTCAGCTCTCTCGGGGGTTACTATGCTGAGCAGTTC. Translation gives CVSSLGGYYAEQF. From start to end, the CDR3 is CVSSLGGYYAEQFF.

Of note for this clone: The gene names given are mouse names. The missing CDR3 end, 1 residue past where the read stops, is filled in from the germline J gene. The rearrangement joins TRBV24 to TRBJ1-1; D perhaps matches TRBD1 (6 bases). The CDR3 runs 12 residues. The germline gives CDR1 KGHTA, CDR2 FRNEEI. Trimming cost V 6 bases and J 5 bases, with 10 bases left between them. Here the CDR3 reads CASSLQGTEVFF. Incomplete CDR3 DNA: TGTGCCAGCAGCCTACAGGGAACAGAAGTCTTC.

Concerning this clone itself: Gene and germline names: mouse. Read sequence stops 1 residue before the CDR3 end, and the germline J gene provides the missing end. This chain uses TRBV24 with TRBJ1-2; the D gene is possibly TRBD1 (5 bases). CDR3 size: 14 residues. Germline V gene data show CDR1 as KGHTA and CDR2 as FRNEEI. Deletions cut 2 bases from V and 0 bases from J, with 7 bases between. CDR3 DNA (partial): TGTGCCAGCAGTCTGGGGGCAGCAAACTCCGACTACACC. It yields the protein CASSLGAANSDYT. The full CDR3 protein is CASSLGAANSDYTF.

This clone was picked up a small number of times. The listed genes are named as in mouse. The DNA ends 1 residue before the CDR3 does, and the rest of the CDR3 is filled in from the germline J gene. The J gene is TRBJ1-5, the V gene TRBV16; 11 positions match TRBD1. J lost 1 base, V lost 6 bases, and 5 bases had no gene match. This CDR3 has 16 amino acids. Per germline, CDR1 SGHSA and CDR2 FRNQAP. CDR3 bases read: TGTGCAAGCAGACCGGACAGGGGGCGGAACAACCAGGCTCCGCTT. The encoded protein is CASRPDRGRNNQAPL. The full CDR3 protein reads CASRPDRGRNNQAPLF.

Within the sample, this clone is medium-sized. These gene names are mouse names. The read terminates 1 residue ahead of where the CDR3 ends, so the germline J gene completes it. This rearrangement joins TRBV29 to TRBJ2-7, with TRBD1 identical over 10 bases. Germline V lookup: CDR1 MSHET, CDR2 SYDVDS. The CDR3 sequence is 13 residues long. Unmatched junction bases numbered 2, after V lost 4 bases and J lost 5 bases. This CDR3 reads CASSSGTGDEQYF. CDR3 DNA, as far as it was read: TGTGCTAGCAGTTCCGGGACAGGGGATGAACAGTAC.

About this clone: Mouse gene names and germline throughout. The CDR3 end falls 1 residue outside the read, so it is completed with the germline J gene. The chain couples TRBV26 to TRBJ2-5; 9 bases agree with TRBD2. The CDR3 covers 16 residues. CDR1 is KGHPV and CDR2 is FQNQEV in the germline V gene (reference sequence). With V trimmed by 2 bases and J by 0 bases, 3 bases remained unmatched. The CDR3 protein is CASSLTWGGNQDTQYF. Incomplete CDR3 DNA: TGTGCCAGCAGTCTGACCTGGGGGGGTAACCAAGACACCCAGTAC. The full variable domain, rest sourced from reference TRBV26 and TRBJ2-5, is NSKVIQTPRYLVKGQGQKAKMRCIPEKGHPVVFWYQQNKNNEFKFLINFQNQEVLQQIDMTEKRFSAECPSNSPCSLEIQSSEAGDSALYLCASSLTWGGNQDTQYFGPGTRLLVL.

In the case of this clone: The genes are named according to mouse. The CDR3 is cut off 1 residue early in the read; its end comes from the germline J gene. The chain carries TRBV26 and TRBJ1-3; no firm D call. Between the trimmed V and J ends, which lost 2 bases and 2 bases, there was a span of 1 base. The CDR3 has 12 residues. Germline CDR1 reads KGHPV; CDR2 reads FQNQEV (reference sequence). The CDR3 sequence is CASSLAGNTLYF. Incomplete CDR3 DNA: TGTGCCAGCAGTCTGGCTGGAAATACGCTCTAT.

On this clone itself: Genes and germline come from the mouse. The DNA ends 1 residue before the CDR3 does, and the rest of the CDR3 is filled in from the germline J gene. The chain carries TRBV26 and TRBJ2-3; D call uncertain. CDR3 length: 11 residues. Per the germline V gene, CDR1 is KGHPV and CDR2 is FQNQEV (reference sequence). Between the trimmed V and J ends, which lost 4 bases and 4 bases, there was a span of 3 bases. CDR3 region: CASSPSETLYF. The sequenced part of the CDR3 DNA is TGTGCCAGCAGTCCGTCAGAAACGCTGTAT.

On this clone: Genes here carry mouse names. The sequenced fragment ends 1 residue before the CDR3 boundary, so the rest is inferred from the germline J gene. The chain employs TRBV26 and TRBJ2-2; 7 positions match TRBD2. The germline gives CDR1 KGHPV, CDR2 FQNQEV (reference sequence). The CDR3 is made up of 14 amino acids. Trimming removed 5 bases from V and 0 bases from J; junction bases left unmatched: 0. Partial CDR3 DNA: TGTGCCAGCAGTGGGGGGGCAAACACCGGGCAGCTCTAC. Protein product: CASSGGANTGQLY. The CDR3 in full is CASSGGANTGQLYF.

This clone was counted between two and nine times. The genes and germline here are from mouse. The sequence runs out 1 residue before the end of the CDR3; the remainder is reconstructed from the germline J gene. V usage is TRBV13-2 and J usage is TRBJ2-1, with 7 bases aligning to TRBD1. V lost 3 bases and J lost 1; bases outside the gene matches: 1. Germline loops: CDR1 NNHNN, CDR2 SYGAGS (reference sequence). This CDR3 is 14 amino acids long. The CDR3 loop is CASGARGNYAEQFF. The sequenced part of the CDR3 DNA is TGTGCCAGCGGTGCCAGGGGGAACTATGCTGAGCAGTTC.

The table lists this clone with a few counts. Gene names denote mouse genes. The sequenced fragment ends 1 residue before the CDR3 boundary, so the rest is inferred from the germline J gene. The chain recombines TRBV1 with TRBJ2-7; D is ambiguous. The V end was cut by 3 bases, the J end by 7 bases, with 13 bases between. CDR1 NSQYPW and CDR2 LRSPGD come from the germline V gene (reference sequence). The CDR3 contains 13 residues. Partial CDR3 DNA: TGCACCTGCAGTGCCCGACAACTTGAAGAACAGTAC. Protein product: CTCSARQLEEQY. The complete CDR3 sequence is CTCSARQLEEQYF.

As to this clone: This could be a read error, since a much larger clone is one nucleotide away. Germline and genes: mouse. The CDR3 sequence: CASSLADYAEQFF. CDR3 DNA (partial): TGTGCCAGCAGTCTGGCAGACTATGCTGAGCAGTTC. This rearrangement joins TRBV26 to TRBJ2-1; D unclear. The CDR3 is cut off 1 residue early in the read; its end comes from the germline J gene. Per the germline V gene, CDR1 is KGHPV and CDR2 is FQNQEV (reference sequence). The V end was cut by 2 bases, the J end by 2 bases, with 4 bases between. The CDR3 has 13 residues.